A selection of T cell receptor beta chains follows, all from one sample in a study of blood T cells in healthy people across ages. TCRdb independently ran MiXCR on the 5' RACE reads; one entry per CDR3 protein. The sample includes about 940,000 distinct CDR3 sequences, 45% to 50% of them seen just once. Sequencing was done on a sample of blood. These receptors came from a man younger than 40 in good health. Each CDR3 is given with its conserved first and last residue. D genes are given only for firm matches. The size field is filled for only some rows; it gives once, few, many or a size class.

D gene: NA; CDR3 length: 14; clone size: once; J gene: TRBJ1-1; V gene: TRBV20-1; CDR3 protein: CSASNGGTTIEAFF; CDR3 DNA: TGCAGTGCTAGTAACGGAGGCACTACGATTGAAGCTTTCTTT
D gene: NA; CDR3 length: 11; clone size: few; J gene: TRBJ1-2; V gene: TRBV3-1; CDR3 protein: CASSTDYGYTF; CDR3 DNA: TGTGCCAGCAGCACCGACTATGGCTACACCTTC
D gene: NA; CDR3 length: 16; clone size: NA; J gene: TRBJ2-7; V gene: TRBV4-2; CDR3 protein: CASSQDFSESSYEQYF; CDR3 DNA: TGTGCCAGCAGCCAAGATTTCAGTGAGAGCTCCTACGAGCAGTACTTC
D gene: NA; CDR3 length: 15; clone size: NA; J gene: TRBJ1-5; V gene: TRBV20-1; CDR3 protein: CSARGRPGENQPQHF; CDR3 DNA: TGCAGTGCTAGAGGACGTCCAGGGGAAAATCAGCCCCAGCATTTT
D gene: NA; CDR3 length: 15; clone size: NA; J gene: TRBJ2-5; V gene: TRBV28; CDR3 protein: CASTFQGRVQETQYF; CDR3 DNA: TGTGCCAGCACCTTCCAGGGGCGGGTTCAAGAGACCCAGTACTTC
D gene: NA; CDR3 length: 14; clone size: NA; J gene: TRBJ1-5; V gene: TRBV7-2; CDR3 protein: CASSHAGQGQPQHF; CDR3 DNA: TGTGCCAGCAGCCACGCGGGGCAGGGTCAGCCCCAGCATTTT
D gene: NA; CDR3 length: 10; clone size: NA; J gene: TRBJ1-6; V gene: TRBV7-9; CDR3 protein: CASSETIPHF; CDR3 DNA: TGTGCCAGCAGCGAAACAATACCCCACTTT
D gene: NA; CDR3 length: 13; clone size: NA; J gene: TRBJ2-4; V gene: TRBV28; CDR3 protein: CASSYLGQGIQYF; CDR3 DNA: TGTGCCAGCAGTTACCTCGGCCAAGGGATTCAGTACTTC
D gene: NA; CDR3 length: 15; clone size: NA; J gene: TRBJ2-1; V gene: TRBV5-1; CDR3 protein: CASSFEGQYYNEQFF; CDR3 DNA: TGCGCCAGCAGCTTTGAAGGACAGTATTACAATGAGCAGTTCTTC
D gene: NA; CDR3 length: 16; clone size: NA; J gene: TRBJ1-5; V gene: TRBV4-1; CDR3 protein: CASSQDSGQLNQPQHF; CDR3 DNA: TGCGCCAGCAGCCAAGATTCCGGACAGCTAAATCAGCCCCAGCATTTT
D gene: NA; CDR3 length: 15; clone size: NA; J gene: TRBJ2-3; V gene: TRBV20-1; CDR3 protein: CSATRGGASTDTQYF; CDR3 DNA: TGCAGTGCCACACGAGGCGGGGCCAGCACAGATACGCAGTATTTT
D gene: NA; CDR3 length: 14; clone size: NA; J gene: TRBJ2-1; V gene: TRBV18; CDR3 protein: CASSPPSGGNEQFF; CDR3 DNA: TGTGCCAGCTCACCACCCTCCGGGGGCAATGAGCAGTTCTTC
D gene: NA; CDR3 length: 13; clone size: few; J gene: TRBJ2-7; V gene: TRBV20-1; CDR3 protein: CSAPGTGHYEQYF; CDR3 DNA: TGCAGTGCCCCCGGTACAGGGCACTACGAGCAGTACTTC
D gene: NA; CDR3 length: 15; clone size: few; J gene: TRBJ2-5; V gene: TRBV11-3; CDR3 protein: CASSLHRGVQETQYF; CDR3 DNA: TGTGCCAGCAGCCTCCATCGCGGGGTCCAAGAGACCCAGTACTTC
D gene: NA; CDR3 length: 17; clone size: NA; J gene: TRBJ2-3; V gene: TRBV21-1; CDR3 protein: CASSEAASGGWADTQYF; CDR3 DNA: TGTGCCAGCAGCGAAGCGGCTAGCGGGGGATGGGCAGATACGCAGTATTTT
D gene: NA; CDR3 length: 12; clone size: few; J gene: TRBJ2-5; V gene: TRBV20-1; CDR3 protein: CSAREDQETQYF; CDR3 DNA: TGCAGTGCTAGAGAAGACCAAGAGACCCAGTACTTC
D gene: TRBD2; CDR3 length: 17; clone size: NA; J gene: TRBJ2-1; V gene: TRBV7-9; CDR3 protein: CASSLTLGLAGDNEQFF; CDR3 DNA: TGTGCCAGCAGCTTAACCCTTGGACTAGCGGGGGACAATGAGCAGTTCTTC
D gene: TRBD1; CDR3 length: 15; clone size: NA; J gene: TRBJ2-3; V gene: TRBV25-1; CDR3 protein: CASSHPGQDTDTQYF; CDR3 DNA: TGTGCCAGCAGTCATCCGGGACAGGACACAGATACGCAGTATTTT
D gene: TRBD2; CDR3 length: 16; clone size: NA; J gene: TRBJ2-3; V gene: TRBV4-2; CDR3 protein: CASSQDLADSTDTQYF; CDR3 DNA: TGTGCCAGCAGCCAAGATCTAGCGGACTCCACAGATACGCAGTATTTT
D gene: NA; CDR3 length: 14; clone size: NA; J gene: TRBJ2-1; V gene: TRBV13; CDR3 protein: CAGSTRDSGNEQFF; CDR3 DNA: TGTGCCGGCAGCACCCGGGACTCGGGTAATGAGCAGTTCTTC
D gene: NA; CDR3 length: 14; clone size: few; J gene: TRBJ2-3; V gene: TRBV7-9; CDR3 protein: CASSLGAALDTQYF; CDR3 DNA: TGTGCCAGCAGCTTAGGTGCGGCTTTGGATACGCAGTATTTT
D gene: NA; CDR3 length: 15; clone size: NA; J gene: TRBJ2-7; V gene: TRBV6-1; CDR3 protein: CASRAPGRGSYEQYF; CDR3 DNA: TGTGCCAGCAGGGCTCCGGGACGGGGCTCCTACGAGCAGTACTTC
D gene: NA; CDR3 length: 16; clone size: NA; J gene: TRBJ2-7; V gene: TRBV4-1; CDR3 protein: CASSQDEGSGSYEQYF; CDR3 DNA: TGCGCCAGCAGCCAAGACGAAGGGAGTGGCTCCTACGAGCAGTACTTC
D gene: NA; CDR3 length: 15; clone size: NA; J gene: TRBJ1-2; V gene: TRBV9; CDR3 protein: CASSVGAGPNYDYTF; CDR3 DNA: TGTGCCAGCAGCGTAGGGGCAGGTCCTAACTATGACTACACCTTC
D gene: TRBD1; CDR3 length: 13; clone size: NA; J gene: TRBJ1-2; V gene: TRBV6-2/TRBV6-3; CDR3 protein: CASSYGQVNGYTF; CDR3 DNA: TGTGCCAGCAGTTACGGACAGGTGAACGGCTACACCTTC
D gene: NA; CDR3 length: 16; clone size: few; J gene: TRBJ2-1; V gene: TRBV6-5; CDR3 protein: CASSYSSTQQGPEQFF; CDR3 DNA: TGTGCCAGCAGTTACTCCTCCACACAACAGGGACCTGAGCAGTTCTTC
D gene: TRBD1; CDR3 length: 15; clone size: NA; J gene: TRBJ2-1; V gene: TRBV13; CDR3 protein: CASSLEDRVSNEQFF; CDR3 DNA: TGTGCCAGCAGCTTGGAAGACAGGGTGTCAAATGAGCAGTTCTTC
D gene: NA; CDR3 length: 13; clone size: NA; J gene: TRBJ1-1; V gene: TRBV6-1; CDR3 protein: CASRVRQTTEAFF; CDR3 DNA: TGTGCCAGCAGGGTCCGACAGACCACTGAAGCTTTCTTT
D gene: TRBD1; CDR3 length: 15; clone size: NA; J gene: TRBJ1-5; V gene: TRBV7-2; CDR3 protein: CASSLMTGRNQPQHF; CDR3 DNA: TGTGCCAGCAGCTTGATGACAGGGCGAAATCAGCCCCAGCATTTT
D gene: TRBD1; CDR3 length: 14; clone size: NA; J gene: TRBJ1-2; V gene: TRBV27; CDR3 protein: CASSTLTGDYGYTF; CDR3 DNA: TGTGCCAGCAGTACGCTGACAGGGGACTATGGCTACACCTTC
D gene: TRBD2; CDR3 length: 16; clone size: few; J gene: TRBJ2-7; V gene: TRBV27; CDR3 protein: CASSPKTSGGSYEQYF; CDR3 DNA: TGTGCCAGCAGTCCGAAAACTAGCGGGGGCTCCTACGAGCAGTACTTC
D gene: NA; CDR3 length: 14; clone size: few; J gene: TRBJ2-3; V gene: TRBV4-1; CDR3 protein: CASSQILDTDTQYF; CDR3 DNA: TGCGCCAGCAGCCAGATATTAGACACAGATACGCAGTATTTT
D gene: TRBD2; CDR3 length: 20; clone size: few; J gene: TRBJ2-3; V gene: TRBV11-2; CDR3 protein: CASSLTLPRLAGVLTDTQYF; CDR3 DNA: TGTGCCAGCAGCTTAACATTACCCCGACTAGCGGGGGTGCTCACAGATACGCAGTATTTT
D gene: TRBD1; CDR3 length: 15; clone size: NA; J gene: TRBJ1-6; V gene: TRBV27; CDR3 protein: CASSQRTGHNSPLHF; CDR3 DNA: TGTGCCAGCAGCCAGAGGACAGGGCATAATTCACCCCTCCACTTT
D gene: TRBD2; CDR3 length: 16; clone size: NA; J gene: TRBJ2-3; V gene: TRBV28; CDR3 protein: CASKSSSGGLSGTQYF; CDR3 DNA: TGTGCCAGCAAATCCTCTAGCGGGGGCCTCTCTGGTACGCAGTATTTT
D gene: TRBD1; CDR3 length: 15; clone size: NA; J gene: TRBJ2-3; V gene: TRBV6-1; CDR3 protein: CASRPDRGQADTQYF; CDR3 DNA: TGTGCCAGCAGACCAGACAGGGGGCAGGCAGATACGCAGTATTTT
D gene: NA; CDR3 length: 13; clone size: NA; J gene: TRBJ2-1; V gene: TRBV7-2; CDR3 protein: CASSSRRNYEQFF; CDR3 DNA: TGTGCCAGCAGCTCGCGGCGGAACTATGAGCAGTTCTTC
D gene: NA; CDR3 length: 14; clone size: NA; J gene: TRBJ2-3; V gene: TRBV7-2; CDR3 protein: CASSPPSASDTQYF; CDR3 DNA: TGTGCCAGCAGCCCCCCTAGTGCCTCAGATACGCAGTATTTT
D gene: TRBD2; CDR3 length: 17; clone size: NA; J gene: TRBJ2-4; V gene: TRBV4-3; CDR3 protein: CASSQDGRGWAKNIQYF; CDR3 DNA: TGCGCCAGCAGCCAAGACGGGCGGGGGTGGGCCAAAAACATTCAGTACTTC
D gene: TRBD2; CDR3 length: 13; clone size: NA; J gene: TRBJ2-4; V gene: TRBV6-6; CDR3 protein: CASSYGLASIQYF; CDR3 DNA: TGTGCCAGCAGTTACGGACTAGCGTCCATTCAGTACTTC
D gene: TRBD2; CDR3 length: 15; clone size: NA; J gene: TRBJ2-1; V gene: TRBV2; CDR3 protein: CASSEGGFSYNEQFF; CDR3 DNA: TGTGCCAGCAGTGAGGGGGGGTTCTCCTACAATGAGCAGTTCTTC
D gene: NA; CDR3 length: 17; clone size: NA; J gene: TRBJ2-3; V gene: TRBV21-1; CDR3 protein: CASSKEGTGVGTDTQYF; CDR3 DNA: TGTGCCAGCAGCAAAGAGGGGACAGGGGTTGGTACAGATACGCAGTATTTT
D gene: NA; CDR3 length: 16; clone size: NA; J gene: TRBJ2-3; V gene: TRBV15; CDR3 protein: CATSRSTTRGTDTQYF; CDR3 DNA: TGTGCCACCAGCAGGTCGACGACGCGGGGCACAGATACGCAGTATTTT
D gene: NA; CDR3 length: 14; clone size: NA; J gene: TRBJ2-1; V gene: TRBV24-1; CDR3 protein: CATGGRARRYEQFF; CDR3 DNA: TGTGCCACCGGGGGTAGGGCGCGGCGTTATGAGCAGTTCTTC
D gene: NA; CDR3 length: 16; clone size: NA; J gene: TRBJ1-1; V gene: TRBV9; CDR3 protein: CASSVVPRGGHTEAFF; CDR3 DNA: TGTGCCAGCAGCGTAGTACCCCGGGGCGGGCACACTGAAGCTTTCTTT
D gene: NA; CDR3 length: 14; clone size: many; J gene: TRBJ2-4; V gene: TRBV28; CDR3 protein: CASRTGALNDIQYF; CDR3 DNA: TGTGCCAGCAGGACCGGGGCCCTAAACGACATTCAGTACTTC
D gene: TRBD2; CDR3 length: 16; clone size: NA; J gene: TRBJ2-5; V gene: TRBV11-2; CDR3 protein: CASSLTGGRSMETQYF; CDR3 DNA: TGTGCCAGCAGCTTAACGGGCGGGAGGTCTATGGAGACCCAGTACTTC